These 20 T cell receptor beta chains were sequenced from one sample in a study of OX40 agonist ivuxolimab in advanced cancers. Data came from immunoSEQ multiplex PCR; TCRdb stores just in-frame clones and leaves some out. The sample lists tens of thousands of clones, just under 95% seen once, with about 16% in the top ten. Sequencing used CD4+ or CD8+ T cells sorted from blood, obtained in a trial of the OX40 agonist ivuxolimab. All receptors come from an adult with an advanced solid tumor such as melanoma, head and neck, liver or kidney cancer.

V is TRBV4-3 and J is TRBJ2-7; D gene ambiguous. This CDR3 is 15 amino acids long. The V end lost 4 bases, the J end lost 3 bases, and 16 bases lay between the germline ends. Germline V gives CDR1 LGHNA, CDR2 YSLEER. The CDR3 loop is CASSLAGGGDYEQYF. The CDR3 DNA sequence: TGCGCCAGCAGCCTCGCCGGTGGTGGGGACTACGAGCAGTACTTC.

The count of this clone is one. The chain employs TRBV18 and TRBJ1-3; the match to TRBD1 covers 11 bases. Trimming removed 6 bases from V and 4 bases from J; junction bases left unmatched: 8. CDR1 is KGHSH and CDR2 is LQKENI in the germline V gene. This CDR3 region has 16 residues. CDR3 loop: CASSIGQGAIGNTIYF. In DNA form, the CDR3 reads TGTGCCAGCTCGATCGGACAGGGGGCAATCGGAAACACCATATATTTT.

The V gene is TRBV28, the J gene TRBJ2-1; 8 positions match TRBD2. Germline V gene data show CDR1 as MDHEN and CDR2 as SYDVKM. The CDR3 is 18 residues long. V was clipped by 3 bases and J by 10 bases; unmatched bases: 20. The CDR3 protein is CASSFTQGLSGGRWEQFF. DNA of the CDR3: TGTGCCAGCAGTTTTACGCAGGGTCTCTCGGGGGGGAGATGGGAGCAGTTCTTC.

CDR3 sequence: CSADRDRDTEAFF. CDR3 sequence (DNA): TGCAGCGCCGACCGGGACAGGGACACTGAAGCTTTCTTT. V and J are TRBV29-1 and TRBJ1-1; TRBD1 agrees at 9 bases. Germline values: CDR1 SQVTM, CDR2 ANQGSEA. This CDR3 region has 13 residues. V lost 7 bases to trimming and J lost 3 bases; unmatched junction nucleotides: 6.

The J gene is TRBJ2-5, the V gene TRBV6-1; 8 positions agree with TRBD1. V trimming: 4 bases; J trimming: 7 bases; junction bases outside the gene matches: 5. This CDR3 is built from 13 residues. Germline values: CDR1 MNHNS, CDR2 SASEGT. In DNA, the CDR3 is TGTGCCAGCAGTGCCCAGGGGGCGCGGACCCAGTACTTC. It is translated as CASSAQGARTQYF.

The chain carries TRBV27 and TRBJ1-1; maybe TRBD1 (5 bases). The CDR3 totals 14 residues. Trimming removed 2 bases at V and 6 bases at J, with 13 bases between. CDR1 and CDR2 from the germline V gene are MNHEY and SMNVEV (reference sequence). CDR3 sequence (DNA): TGTGCCAGCAGTTTAAATGGAATCAGGGCTGAAGCTTTCTTT. This translates into CASSLNGIRAEAFF.

This clone has a single count. The V call is TRBV9, the J call TRBJ1-4, with D tentatively TRBD1 (6 bases). Germline V lookup: CDR1 SGDLS, CDR2 YYNGEE. There are 17 residues in the CDR3. The V end was cut by 3 bases, the J end by 0 bases, with 15 bases between. CDR3 sequence (DNA): TGTGCCAGCAGCGAAGGGGGAAGGGGGTCAACTAATGAAAAACTGTTTTTT. Protein: CASSEGGRGSTNEKLFF.

This chain connects TRBV7-9 to TRBJ2-3; 9 bases are shared with TRBD1. CDR1 SEHNR and CDR2 FQNEAQ come from the germline V gene (reference sequence). The CDR3 totals 15 residues. V dropped 4 bases and J dropped 5; count of bases not matched to a gene: 7. The CDR3 sequence: CASSSWTGEVDTQYF. The CDR3 coding sequence is TGTGCCAGCAGCTCCTGGACAGGGGAGGTAGATACGCAGTATTTT.

The chain has TRBV28 and TRBJ2-3; 8 bases are a match to TRBD2. J was trimmed by 5 bases and V by 1 base; bases with no gene match: 8. The CDR3 covers 16 residues. The germline CDR1 and CDR2 sequences are MDHEN and SYDVKM. The CDR3 DNA sequence: TGTGCCAGCAGTTTATTAGGGACTAGTGAAATAGATACGCAGTATTTT. Protein product: CASSLLGTSEIDTQYF.

This clone has just one count. The CDR3 loop reads CAWSDRAWHEQYF. The CDR3 DNA sequence: TGTGCCTGGAGCGACAGGGCTTGGCACGAGCAGTACTTC. The chain joins TRBV30 to TRBJ2-7; 7 bases map to TRBD1. Germline loops: CDR1 GTSNPN, CDR2 SVGIG (reference sequence). The CDR3 is made up of 13 amino acids. J was trimmed by 5 bases and V by 3 bases; bases with no gene match: 7.

The chain has TRBV28 and TRBJ1-5; 8 nucleotides agree with TRBD1. The CDR3 runs to 12 residues. V lost 11 bases and J lost 4; bases outside the gene matches: 4. Germline CDR1 is MDHEN and CDR2 is SYDVKM. The CDR3 DNA is TGTGCCGGTAGACAGGGGAATCAGCCCCAGCATTTT. Protein sequence: CAGRQGNQPQHF.

This clone occurred once. The chain has TRBV27 and TRBJ2-1; D perhaps matches TRBD2 (5 bases). Germline CDR1 reads MNHEY; CDR2 reads SMNVEV (reference sequence). The CDR3 runs 17 residues. V gave up 6 bases and J gave up 0 bases, with 18 bases separating them. The CDR3 DNA follows: TGTGCCAGCAGCCCAATTCTAGCTACTACCTCCTACAATGAGCAGTTCTTC. Encoded protein: CASSPILATTSYNEQFF.

This chain uses TRBV2 with TRBJ2-2, with D possibly being TRBD2 (6 bases). The CDR3 has 14 amino acids. Germline CDR1 is SNHLY and CDR2 is FYNNEI. V was shortened by 6 bases and J by 2 bases, with 10 bases between the two germline ends. The CDR3 sequence: CASSGTSNTGELFF. The DNA of the CDR3 is TGTGCCAGCAGCGGGACTTCCAACACCGGGGAGCTGTTTTTT. The complete variable domain, with remaining parts taken from reference TRBV2 and TRBJ2-2, reads EPEVTQTPSHQVTQMGQEVILRCVPISNHLYFYWYRQILGQKVEFLVSFYNNEISEKSEIFDDQFSVERPDGSNFTLKIRSTKLEDSAMYFCASSGTSNTGELFFGEGSRLTVL.

J is TRBJ2-1 and V is TRBV27; the D gene is possibly TRBD1 (6 bases). The CDR3 is made up of 14 amino acids. Trimming left V 4 bases short and J 1 base short, with 8 bases between. Germline CDR1 and CDR2: MNHEY and SMNVEV (reference sequence). This chain's CDR3 is CASSSDSSYNEQFF. CDR3 nucleotides: TGTGCCAGCAGTTCGGACAGTTCCTACAATGAGCAGTTCTTC.

The chain uses TRBV7-9 and TRBJ1-1; D perhaps matches TRBD1 (5 bases). The ends were cut back, 7 bases at V and 6 bases at J, with 12 bases in the middle. The CDR3 has 12 residues. Germline CDR1 is SEHNR and CDR2 is FQNEAQ (reference sequence). In DNA, the CDR3 is TGTGCCAGCACCCAAACAGGAGCTGAAGCTTTCTTT. Translating it yields CASTQTGAEAFF.

The chain recombines TRBV19 with TRBJ2-5; D possibly corresponds to TRBD1 (6 bases). CDR1 is LNHDA and CDR2 is SQIVND in the germline V gene (reference sequence). V was cut by 4 bases and J by 4 bases, with 13 bases left in between. There are 14 residues in the CDR3. The CDR3 coding sequence is TGTGCCAGTAGTACAGGGGAGTTTGGAGAGACCCAGTACTTC. Its protein is CASSTGEFGETQYF. Using reference TRBV19 and TRBJ2-5 for the parts outside the CDR3, the full variable domain is DGGITQSPKYLFRKEGQNVTLSCEQNLNHDAMYWYRQDPGQGLRLIYYSQIVNDFQKGDIAEGYSVSREKKESFPLTVTSAQKNPTAFYLCASSTGEFGETQYFGPGTRLLVL.

The V gene is TRBV9, the J gene TRBJ1-1; D is ambiguous. The CDR3 has 17 amino acids. The V end lost 3 bases, the J end lost 0 bases, and 18 bases lay between the germline ends. Germline V lookup: CDR1 SGDLS, CDR2 YYNGEE. As DNA, the CDR3 is TGTGCCAGCAGCGACCCGGCACACCAGATTTTGAACACTGAAGCTTTCTTT. As protein: CASSDPAHQILNTEAFF.

This chain joins TRBV28 and TRBJ2-1; no reliable D call. The CDR3 is made up of 12 amino acids. Germline V gene sequence: CDR1 MDHEN, CDR2 SYDVKM. Trimming pared 3 bases from V and 10 bases from J, leaving 10 bases between. This CDR3 is CASSFNRLEQFF. In nucleotides, the CDR3 is TGTGCCAGCAGTTTTAACCGGTTAGAGCAGTTCTTC.

V usage is TRBV9 and J usage is TRBJ2-1; D is undetermined. CDR3 length equals 14 residues. Germline V CDR1 and CDR2: SGDLS, YYNGEE. V was clipped by 3 bases and J by 8 bases, with 15 bases between them. The CDR3 spells CASSGMAQVDEQFF. DNA of the CDR3: TGTGCCAGCAGCGGGATGGCTCAGGTCGATGAGCAGTTCTTC.

The rearrangement links TRBV28 to TRBJ2-7; D remains unclear. Germline values: CDR1 MDHEN, CDR2 SYDVKM. The V gene lost 6 bases and the J gene lost 6 bases, with 21 bases spanning the gap. The CDR3 covers 15 residues. The chain's CDR3 is CASSPVRVLIVEQYF. In DNA form, the CDR3 reads TGTGCCAGCAGCCCCGTCCGGGTACTAATAGTCGAGCAGTACTTC.